This T cell receptor beta chain appears in the sequencing data of a study of shared clonotypes between healthy human individuals. The CDR3 spans 16 residues. V was shortened by 5 bases and J by 1 base, with 12 bases between the two germline ends. CDR1 is LNHDA, CDR2 SQIVND, per germline (reference sequence). To note about this clone: What it recognizes is unknown.

Splitting the CD4+ cells yielded a CD45RA+ naive subset and a CD45RA-negative memory subset. Overall study findings and caveats: Shared across a handful of donors were around 5% of the naive CD4 clonotypes.

Execution of the assay was at deep level. Here immunoSEQ multiplex PCR was the method, and the copy in TCRdb shows in-frame clones only, minus some. Among 2,500,000 or so clones listed, approximately 93% were seen once. The specimen sequenced was naive CD4+ T cells from PBMCs. Indicated subset: CD45RA+ positively selected. This chain uses TRBV19 with TRBJ2-6; D is undetermined. This TCR came from a man aged 18-30 years in good health. Some clones in this sample may be carry-over from other donors' samples. CDR3 loop: CASSSSPHSGANVLTF. DNA of the CDR3: TGTGCCAGTAGTTCATCTCCCCATTCTGGGGCCAACGTCCTGACTTTC.